One and the same sample provided the 12 T cell receptor beta chains below, sequenced in a study of shared clonotypes between healthy human individuals. Repertoires were generated with immunoSEQ multiplex PCR, while TCRdb's copy carries only in-frame clones and drops some. Of about 1.5 million clones in the sample, around 98% were seen once. The source material was naive CD4+ T cells sorted from blood. Subset noted: CD45RA+ positively selected. All receptors come from a man aged 25 to 40 in good health.

The CDR3 loop reads CASSETSGPVSSYEQYF. The CDR3 DNA follows: TGCGCCAGCAGTGAGACTAGCGGGCCGGTGAGCTCCTACGAGCAGTACTTC. This chain uses TRBV10-2 with TRBJ2-7; 9 bases agree with TRBD2. The CDR3 totals 17 residues. The junction had 8 bases not matched to a gene; V was cut back by 2 bases and J by 0 bases. Germline-derived CDR1 and CDR2 are WSHSY and SAAADI.

This clone was detected once. The chain uses TRBV18 and TRBJ1-5; no clear D. There are 13 residues in the CDR3. Trimming removed 5 bases at V and 3 bases at J, with 8 bases between. Germline CDR1 reads KGHSH; CDR2 reads LQKENI. The CDR3, as DNA: TGTGCCAGCTCAGGAGATCTCAATCAGCCCCAGCATTTT. Amino acid sequence: CASSGDLNQPQHF.

Written as DNA, the CDR3 is TGTGCCTGGAGTGTAAGCAGGGTCGACTATGGCTACACCTTC. It translates to CAWSVSRVDYGYTF. The rearrangement joins TRBV30 to TRBJ1-2, with D possibly TRBD1 on 5 matching bases. The CDR3 is 14 amino acids. Germline CDR1 reads GTSNPN; CDR2 reads SVGIG (reference sequence). V lost 0 bases and J lost 3, with 11 bases in between.

This chain links TRBV5-1 with TRBJ2-3; D may be TRBD1 or TRBD2 (6 bases each). This CDR3 is 15 amino acids long. V lost 0 bases and J 4 bases, leaving 12 bases between the germline ends. In germline, CDR1 is SGHRS, CDR2 YFSETQ. The CDR3 loop is CASSLDPGAADTQYF. CDR3 sequence (DNA): TGCGCCAGCAGCTTGGATCCGGGGGCGGCAGATACGCAGTATTTT.

The rearrangement joins TRBV29-1 to TRBJ2-2; D is perhaps TRBD1 or TRBD2 (5 bases each). CDR3 size: 13 residues. Germline CDR1 is SQVTM and CDR2 is ANQGSEA. V lost 4 bases to trimming and J lost 5 bases, with 11 bases between them. CDR3: CSVAGTVTGELFF. CDR3 sequence (DNA): TGCAGCGTTGCAGGGACGGTGACCGGGGAGCTGTTTTTT.

The chain carries TRBV11-2 and TRBJ2-2; 10 bases align to TRBD1. The CDR3 is made up of 14 amino acids. V lost 5 bases, J lost 4 bases, and 1 base stayed unmatched. CDR1 is SGHAT and CDR2 is FQNNGV in the germline V gene. In DNA form, the CDR3 reads TGTGCCAGCAGCCGGGACAGGGGCACCGGGGAGCTGTTTTTT. Its translation is CASSRDRGTGELFF.

The chain combines TRBV10-3 with TRBJ1-1, with a tentative D call TRBD1 (5 bases). The germline V gene has CDR1 ENHRY and CDR2 SYGVKD. V lost 7 bases and J 1 base, leaving 10 bases between the germline ends. The length of the CDR3 is 13 residues. CDR3 protein: CAIMGRENTEAFF. DNA for the CDR3: TGTGCCATCATGGGACGGGAGAACACTGAAGCTTTCTTT.

On this clone itself: The same CDR3 arises from other DNA sequences in this sample as well. V gene TRBV19 combines with J gene TRBJ2-2, with no clear D. The V end lost 3 bases, the J end lost 6 bases, and 8 bases lay between the germline ends. The germline gives CDR1 LNHDA, CDR2 SQIVND (reference sequence). The CDR3 length is 13 residues. The CDR3 DNA sequence: TGTGCCAGTAGTATCATGGGATCCGGGGAGCTGTTTTTT. Translated: CASSIMGSGELFF.

The chain links TRBV5-4 to TRBJ2-7, with D maybe TRBD2 (5 bases). The CDR3 has 13 residues. Deletions cut 4 bases from V and 3 bases from J, with 11 bases between. CDR1 SGHNT and CDR2 YYREEE come from the germline V gene (reference sequence). CDR3 DNA sequence: TGTGCCAGCAGCGCCGGGGAAATCTACGAGCAGTACTTC. Protein product: CASSAGEIYEQYF.

The chain employs TRBV5-1 and TRBJ1-1, with TRBD1 matching over 7 bases. CDR1 is SGHRS and CDR2 is YFSETQ in the germline V gene. Germline trimming cut 4 bases from V and 7 bases from J; bases unmatched to any gene: 16. CDR3 length: 16 amino acids. The DNA for the CDR3 is TGCGCCAGCAGCGCTGGGCTGACAGGGATACGCAGTGAAGCTTTCTTT. It specifies CASSAGLTGIRSEAFF.

This chain connects TRBV15 to TRBJ1-4; unclear D gene. The CDR3 is made up of 12 amino acids. Germline values: CDR1 LNHNV, CDR2 YYDKDF (reference sequence). The V end lost 3 bases, the J end lost 8 bases, and 7 bases lay between the germline ends. The CDR3 is CATSSYPEKLFF. Here the CDR3 DNA reads TGTGCCACCAGCAGTTACCCAGAAAAACTGTTTTTT.

The chain links TRBV5-1 to TRBJ2-7; D unresolved. Per germline, CDR1 SGHRS and CDR2 YFSETQ. V was cut by 4 bases and J by 2 bases, with 16 bases left in between. The CDR3 length is 15 residues. CDR3 region: CASSLTPDGTYEQYF. CDR3 in DNA: TGCGCCAGCAGCCTCACTCCGGACGGAACCTACGAGCAGTACTTC.